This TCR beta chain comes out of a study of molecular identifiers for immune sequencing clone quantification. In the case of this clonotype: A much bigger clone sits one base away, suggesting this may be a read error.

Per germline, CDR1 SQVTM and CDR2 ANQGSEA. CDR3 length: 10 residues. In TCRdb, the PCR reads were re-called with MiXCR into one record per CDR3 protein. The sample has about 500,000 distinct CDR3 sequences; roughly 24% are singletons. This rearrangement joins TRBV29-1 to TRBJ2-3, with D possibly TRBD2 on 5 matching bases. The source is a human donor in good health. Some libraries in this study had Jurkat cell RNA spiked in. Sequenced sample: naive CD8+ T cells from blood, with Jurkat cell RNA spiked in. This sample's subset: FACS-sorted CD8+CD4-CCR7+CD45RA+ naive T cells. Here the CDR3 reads CSASIDTQYF. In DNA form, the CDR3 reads TGCAGCGCTAGCATAGATACGCAGTATTTT.